This T cell receptor beta chain was captured in a study of T cell responses to AZD1222 COVID-19 vaccine. The CDR3 has 16 residues. Germline CDR1 is LGHNA and CDR2 is YSLEER. Trimming cost V 1 base and J 1 base, with 11 bases left between them. Assay used: immunoSEQ multiplex PCR; TCRdb lists only in-frame clones, some missing. The sample records about 120,000 clones, roughly 84% being singletons. This sample comprised peripheral blood, obtained on day 0 of AZD1222 vaccination. The receptor comes from an adult in good health. The gene calls are TRBV4-3 and TRBJ2-1; no firm D call. The CDR3 nucleotides are TGCGCCAGCAGCCAAGGACTTCTACTTTCCTACAATGAGCAGTTCTTC. Translated, it gives CASSQGLLLSYNEQFF.